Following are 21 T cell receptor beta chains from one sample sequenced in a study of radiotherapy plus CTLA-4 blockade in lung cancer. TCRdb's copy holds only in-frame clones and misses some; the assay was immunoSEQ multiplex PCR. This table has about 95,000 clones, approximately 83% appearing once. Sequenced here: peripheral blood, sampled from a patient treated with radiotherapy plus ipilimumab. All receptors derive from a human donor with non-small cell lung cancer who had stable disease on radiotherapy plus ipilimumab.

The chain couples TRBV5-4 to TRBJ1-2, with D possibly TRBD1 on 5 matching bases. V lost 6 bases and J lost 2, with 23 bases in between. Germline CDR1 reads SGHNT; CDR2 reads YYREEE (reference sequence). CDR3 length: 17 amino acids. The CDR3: CASNRLGGLGGNYGYTF. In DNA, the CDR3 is TGTGCCAGCAACCGTTTGGGAGGTTTGGGGGGAAACTATGGCTACACCTTC. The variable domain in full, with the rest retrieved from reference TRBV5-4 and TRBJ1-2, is ETGVTQSPTHLIKTRGQQVTLRCSSQSGHNTVSWYQQALGQGPQFIFQYYREEENGRGNFPPRFSGLQFPNYSSELNVNALELDDSALYLCASNRLGGLGGNYGYTFGSGTRLTVV.

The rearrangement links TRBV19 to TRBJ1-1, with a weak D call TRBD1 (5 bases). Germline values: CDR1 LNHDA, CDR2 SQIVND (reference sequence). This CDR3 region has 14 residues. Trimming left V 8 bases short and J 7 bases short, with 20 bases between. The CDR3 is CASGDRGIAFEAFF. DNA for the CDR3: TGTGCCAGTGGGGACCGAGGGATAGCATTTGAAGCTTTCTTT.

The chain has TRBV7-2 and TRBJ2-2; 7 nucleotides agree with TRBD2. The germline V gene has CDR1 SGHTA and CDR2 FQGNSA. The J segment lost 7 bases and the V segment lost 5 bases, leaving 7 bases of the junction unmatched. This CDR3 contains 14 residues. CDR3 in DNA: TGTGCCAGCAGCCCCAGACTAGCCATCGGGGAGCTGTTTTTT. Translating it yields CASSPRLAIGELFF.

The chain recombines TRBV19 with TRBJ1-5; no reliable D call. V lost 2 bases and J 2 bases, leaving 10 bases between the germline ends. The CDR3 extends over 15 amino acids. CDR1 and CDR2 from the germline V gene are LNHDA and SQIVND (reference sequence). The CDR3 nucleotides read TGTGCCAGTAGTATAACCGGGAGGGGCAATCAGCCCCAGCATTTT. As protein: CASSITGRGNQPQHF.

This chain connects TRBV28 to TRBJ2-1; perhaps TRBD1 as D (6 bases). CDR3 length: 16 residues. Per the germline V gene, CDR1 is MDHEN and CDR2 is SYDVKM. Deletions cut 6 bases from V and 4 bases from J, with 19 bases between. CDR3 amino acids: CASRIQGRGLYNEQFF. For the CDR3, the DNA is TGTGCCAGCAGAATCCAGGGGCGAGGCCTTTACAATGAGCAGTTCTTC.

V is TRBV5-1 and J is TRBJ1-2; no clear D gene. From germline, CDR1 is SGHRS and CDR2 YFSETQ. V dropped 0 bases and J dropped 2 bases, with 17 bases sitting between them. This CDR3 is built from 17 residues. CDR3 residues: CASSLAAGPGVNYGYTF. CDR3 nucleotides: TGCGCCAGCAGCTTGGCCGCTGGGCCTGGGGTAAACTATGGCTACACCTTC.

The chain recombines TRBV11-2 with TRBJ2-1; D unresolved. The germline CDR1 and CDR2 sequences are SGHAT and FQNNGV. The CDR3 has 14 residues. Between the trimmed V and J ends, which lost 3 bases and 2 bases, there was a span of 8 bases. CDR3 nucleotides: TGTGCCAGCAGCTTGGCGAGACCCTACAATGAGCAGTTCTTC. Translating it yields CASSLARPYNEQFF.

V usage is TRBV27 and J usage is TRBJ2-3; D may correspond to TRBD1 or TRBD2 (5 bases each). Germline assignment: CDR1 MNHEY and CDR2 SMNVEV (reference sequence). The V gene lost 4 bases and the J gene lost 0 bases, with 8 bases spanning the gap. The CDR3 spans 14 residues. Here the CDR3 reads CASSSGTSTDTQYF. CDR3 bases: TGTGCCAGCAGTTCAGGGACGAGCACAGATACGCAGTATTTT.

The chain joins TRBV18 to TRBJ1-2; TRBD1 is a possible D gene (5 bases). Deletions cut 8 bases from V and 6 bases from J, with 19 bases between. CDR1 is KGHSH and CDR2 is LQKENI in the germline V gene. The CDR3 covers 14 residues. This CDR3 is CASREGTGDNGYTF. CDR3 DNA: TGTGCCAGCCGCGAAGGGACGGGGGATAATGGCTACACCTTC.

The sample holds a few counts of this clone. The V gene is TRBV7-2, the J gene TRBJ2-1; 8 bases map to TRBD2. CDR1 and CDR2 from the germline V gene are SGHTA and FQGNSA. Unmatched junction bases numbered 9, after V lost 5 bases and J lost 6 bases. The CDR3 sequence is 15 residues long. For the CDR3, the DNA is TGTGCCAGCAGCCCAGGCGCGGGGGGCGGCAATGAGCAGTTCTTC. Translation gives CASSPGAGGGNEQFF.

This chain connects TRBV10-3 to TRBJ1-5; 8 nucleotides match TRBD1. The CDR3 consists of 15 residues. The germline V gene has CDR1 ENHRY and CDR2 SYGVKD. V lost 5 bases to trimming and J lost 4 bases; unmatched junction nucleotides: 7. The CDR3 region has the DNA TGTGCCATCAGTACGACAGGGGCCGGAAATCAGCCCCAGCATTTT. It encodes CAISTTGAGNQPQHF.

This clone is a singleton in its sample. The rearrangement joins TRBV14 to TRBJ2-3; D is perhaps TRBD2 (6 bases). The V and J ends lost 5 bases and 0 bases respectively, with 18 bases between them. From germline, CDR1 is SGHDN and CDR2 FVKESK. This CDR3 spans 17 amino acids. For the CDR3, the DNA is TGTGCCAGCAGCGTAATAGCGGCTCATCCCAGCACAGATACGCAGTATTTT. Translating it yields CASSVIAAHPSTDTQYF.

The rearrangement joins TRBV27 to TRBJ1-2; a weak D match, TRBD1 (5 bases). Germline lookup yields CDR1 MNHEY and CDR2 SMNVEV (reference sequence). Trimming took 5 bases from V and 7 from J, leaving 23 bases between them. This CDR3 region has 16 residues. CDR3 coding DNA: TGTGCCAGCAGTCCAAATTCAAACCCGGGACGATCTGGCTACACCTTC. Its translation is CASSPNSNPGRSGYTF.

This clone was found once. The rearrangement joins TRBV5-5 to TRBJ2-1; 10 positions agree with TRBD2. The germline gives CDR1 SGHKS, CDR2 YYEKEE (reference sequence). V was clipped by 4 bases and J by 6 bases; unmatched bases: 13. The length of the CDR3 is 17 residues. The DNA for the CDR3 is TGTGCCAGCAGCGTATCTAGCGGGAGTTCGGCAAGCAATGAGCAGTTCTTC. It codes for CASSVSSGSSASNEQFF.

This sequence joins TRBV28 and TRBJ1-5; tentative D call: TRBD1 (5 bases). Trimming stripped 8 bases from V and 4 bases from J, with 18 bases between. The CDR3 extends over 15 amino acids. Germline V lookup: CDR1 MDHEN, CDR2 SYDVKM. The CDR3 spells CASDEPSGSNQPQHF. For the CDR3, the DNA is TGTGCCAGCGATGAACCCTCAGGGTCTAATCAGCCCCAGCATTTT.

DNA of the CDR3: TGTGCCATCTCAAGGAGTGAGCAGTTCTTC. Its translation: CAISRSEQFF. The chain has TRBV10-3 and TRBJ2-1; D gene ambiguous. Germline values: CDR1 ENHRY, CDR2 SYGVKD. Trimming stripped 8 bases from V and 9 bases from J, with 8 bases between. The CDR3 runs to 10 residues.

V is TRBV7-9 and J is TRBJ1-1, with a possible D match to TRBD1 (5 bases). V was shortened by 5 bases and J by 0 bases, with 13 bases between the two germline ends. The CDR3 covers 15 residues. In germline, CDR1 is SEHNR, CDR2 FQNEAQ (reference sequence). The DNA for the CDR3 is TGTGCCAGCAGCGCAAGACAGACACTGAACACTGAAGCTTTCTTT. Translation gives CASSARQTLNTEAFF. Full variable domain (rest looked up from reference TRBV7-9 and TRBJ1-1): DTGVSQNPRHKITKRGQNVTFRCDPISEHNRLYWYRQTLGQGPEFLTYFQNEAQLEKSRLLSDRFSAERPKGSFSTLEIQRTEQGDSAMYLCASSARQTLNTEAFFGQGTRLTVV.

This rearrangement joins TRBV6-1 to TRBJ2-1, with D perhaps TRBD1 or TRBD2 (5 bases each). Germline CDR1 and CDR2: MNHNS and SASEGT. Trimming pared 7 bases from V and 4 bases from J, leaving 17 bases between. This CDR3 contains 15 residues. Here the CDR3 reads CASMNRGDLYNEQFF. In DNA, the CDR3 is TGTGCCAGCATGAACAGAGGGGATTTGTACAATGAGCAGTTCTTC.

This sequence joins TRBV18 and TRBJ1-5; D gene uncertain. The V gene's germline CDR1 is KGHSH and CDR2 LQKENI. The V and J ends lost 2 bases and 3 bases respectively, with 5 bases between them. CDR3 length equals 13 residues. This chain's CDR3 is CASSPNANQPQHF. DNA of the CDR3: TGTGCCAGCTCACCAAACGCCAATCAGCCCCAGCATTTT.

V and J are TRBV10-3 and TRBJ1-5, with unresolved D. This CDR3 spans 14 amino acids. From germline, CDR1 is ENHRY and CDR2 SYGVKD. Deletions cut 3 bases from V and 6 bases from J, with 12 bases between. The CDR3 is CAISDGGVTQPQHF. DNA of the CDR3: TGTGCCATCAGTGATGGTGGGGTCACTCAGCCCCAGCATTTT.

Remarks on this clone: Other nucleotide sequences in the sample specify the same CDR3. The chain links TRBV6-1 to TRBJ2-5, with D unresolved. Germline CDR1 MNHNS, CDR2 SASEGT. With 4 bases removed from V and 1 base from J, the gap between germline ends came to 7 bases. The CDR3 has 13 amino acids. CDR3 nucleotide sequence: TGTGCCAGCAGTGGAGGATCCCAAGAGACCCAGTACTTC. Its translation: CASSGGSQETQYF.